The clone carrying this T cell receptor (beta chain) was observed a few times. Its specificity is unknown. Trimming removed 4 bases from V and 1 base from J; junction bases left unmatched: 5. This CDR3 contains 15 residues. Germline-derived CDR1 and CDR2 are MNHEY and SMNVEV (reference sequence). Method: immunoSEQ multiplex PCR; TCRdb's copy keeps in-frame clones and lacks some. The data contain some 100,000 clones, about four fifths of them seen just once; the ten biggest clones take up approximately 15%. The data derive from a study of radiotherapy plus CTLA-4 blockade in lung cancer. The study, taken as a whole, reports: In blood, early T cell clone dynamics reportedly predicted response best, together with interferon-beta. Tumor-derived TCR clones expanded in blood after radiotherapy plus ipilimumab.

This material consisted of peripheral blood, taken from a patient treated with radiotherapy plus ipilimumab. The clonotype originates from a human donor with non-small cell lung cancer that progressed on radiotherapy plus ipilimumab. The rearrangement uses TRBV27 and TRBJ2-7; 9 positions match TRBD1. In DNA form, the CDR3 reads TGTGCCAGCAGTTCCCCGGACAGGGGATCCTACGAGCAGTACTTC. The encoded protein is CASSSPDRGSYEQYF.